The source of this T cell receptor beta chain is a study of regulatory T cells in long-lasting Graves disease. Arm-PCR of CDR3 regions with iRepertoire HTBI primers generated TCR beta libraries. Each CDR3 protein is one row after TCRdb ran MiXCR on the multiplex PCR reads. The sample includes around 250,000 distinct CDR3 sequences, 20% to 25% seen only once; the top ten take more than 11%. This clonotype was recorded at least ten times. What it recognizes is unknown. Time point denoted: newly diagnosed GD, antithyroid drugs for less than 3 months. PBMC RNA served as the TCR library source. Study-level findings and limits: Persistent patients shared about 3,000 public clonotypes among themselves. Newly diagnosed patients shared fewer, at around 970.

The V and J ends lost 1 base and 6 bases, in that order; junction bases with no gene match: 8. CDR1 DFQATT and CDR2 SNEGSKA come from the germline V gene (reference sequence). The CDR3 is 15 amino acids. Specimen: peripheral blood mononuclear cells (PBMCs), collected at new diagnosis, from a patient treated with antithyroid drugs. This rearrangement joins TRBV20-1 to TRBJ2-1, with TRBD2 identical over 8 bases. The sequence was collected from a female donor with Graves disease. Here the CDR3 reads CSARAGTRQGNEQFF. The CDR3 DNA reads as TGCAGTGCTAGAGCCGGGACTAGACAAGGCAATGAGCAGTTCTTC.